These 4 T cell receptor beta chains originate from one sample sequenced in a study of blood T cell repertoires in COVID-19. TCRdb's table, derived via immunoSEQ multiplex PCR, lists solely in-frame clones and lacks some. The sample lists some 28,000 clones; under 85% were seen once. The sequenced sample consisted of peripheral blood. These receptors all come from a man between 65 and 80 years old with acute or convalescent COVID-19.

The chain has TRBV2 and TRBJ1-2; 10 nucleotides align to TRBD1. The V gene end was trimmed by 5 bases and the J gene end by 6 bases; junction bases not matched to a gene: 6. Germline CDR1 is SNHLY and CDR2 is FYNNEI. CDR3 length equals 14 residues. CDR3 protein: CASSRDRGSHGYTF. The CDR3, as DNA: TGTGCCAGCAGTAGGGACAGGGGAAGCCATGGCTACACCTTC.

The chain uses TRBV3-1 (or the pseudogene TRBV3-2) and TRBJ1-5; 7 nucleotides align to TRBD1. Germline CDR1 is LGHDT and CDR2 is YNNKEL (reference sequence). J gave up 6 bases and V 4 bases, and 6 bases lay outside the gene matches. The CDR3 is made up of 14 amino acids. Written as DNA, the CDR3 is TGTGCCAGCAGCCCCCAGGGGGTGATTCAGCCCCAGCATTTT. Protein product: CASSPQGVIQPQHF.

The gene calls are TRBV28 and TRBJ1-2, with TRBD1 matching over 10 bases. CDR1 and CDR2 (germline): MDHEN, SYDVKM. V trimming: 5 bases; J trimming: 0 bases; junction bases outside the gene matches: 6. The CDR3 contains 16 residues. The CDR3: CASSLPDRGPNYGYTF. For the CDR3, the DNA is TGTGCCAGCAGTCTCCCAGACAGGGGGCCTAACTATGGCTACACCTTC.

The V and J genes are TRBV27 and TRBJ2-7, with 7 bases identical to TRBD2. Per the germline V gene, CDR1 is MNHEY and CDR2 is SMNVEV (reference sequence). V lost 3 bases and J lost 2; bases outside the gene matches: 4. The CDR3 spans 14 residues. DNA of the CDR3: TGTGCCAGCAGTTTGGGCGGGAGCACCTACGAGCAGTACTTC. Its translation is CASSLGGSTYEQYF.